This T cell receptor beta chain was recorded in a study of blood T cell repertoires in COVID-19. Generated by immunoSEQ multiplex PCR, the TCRdb table keeps only in-frame clones and is missing some. This sample has 180,000 or so clones; approximately 83% occur once, and the top ten carry roughly 8%. Sequencing input: peripheral blood. The clonotype was recovered from a man aged 55 to 70 with acute or convalescent COVID-19.

The CDR3 nucleotides are TGTGCCTGGGGGGGAGAAGAGGAAAAACTGTTTTTT. Amino acids: CAWGGEEEKLFF. The V call is TRBV30, the J call TRBJ1-4, with D tentatively TRBD1 (5 bases). There are 12 residues in the CDR3. V was pared by 5 bases and J by 8 bases, with 12 bases between. Germline-derived CDR1 and CDR2 are GTSNPN and SVGIG (reference sequence).